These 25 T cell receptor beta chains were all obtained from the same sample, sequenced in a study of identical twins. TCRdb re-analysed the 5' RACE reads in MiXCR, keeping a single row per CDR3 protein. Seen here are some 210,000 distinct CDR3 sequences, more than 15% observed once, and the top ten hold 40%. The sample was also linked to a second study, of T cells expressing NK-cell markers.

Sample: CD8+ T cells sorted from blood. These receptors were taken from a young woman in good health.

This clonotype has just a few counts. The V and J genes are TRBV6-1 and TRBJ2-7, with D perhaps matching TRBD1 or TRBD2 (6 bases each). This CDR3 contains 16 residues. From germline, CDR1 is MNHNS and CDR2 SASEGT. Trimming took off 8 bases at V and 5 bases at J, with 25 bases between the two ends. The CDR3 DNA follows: TGTGCCAGCTGCTCGAGGGGGGCTATGCCCAGGAACGAGCAGTACTTC. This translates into CASCSRGAMPRNEQYF.

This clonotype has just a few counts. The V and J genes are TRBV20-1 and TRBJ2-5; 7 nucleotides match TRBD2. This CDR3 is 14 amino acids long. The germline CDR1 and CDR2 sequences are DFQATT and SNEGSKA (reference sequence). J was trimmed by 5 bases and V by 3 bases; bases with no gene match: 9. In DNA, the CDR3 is TGCAGTGCTAGGGCGGGAGCTACGGGGGAGACCCAGTACTTC. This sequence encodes CSARAGATGETQYF.

The CDR3 sequence: CASSTGTGRRNEKLFF. The CDR3 nucleotides read TGTGCCAGCAGTACCGGGACAGGGCGCCGTAATGAAAAACTGTTTTTT. The chain employs TRBV27 and TRBJ1-4, with TRBD1 matching over 9 bases. This CDR3 contains 16 residues. The V gene's germline CDR1 is MNHEY and CDR2 SMNVEV (reference sequence). V shed 5 bases and J 4 bases; nucleotides not matched to a gene: 8.

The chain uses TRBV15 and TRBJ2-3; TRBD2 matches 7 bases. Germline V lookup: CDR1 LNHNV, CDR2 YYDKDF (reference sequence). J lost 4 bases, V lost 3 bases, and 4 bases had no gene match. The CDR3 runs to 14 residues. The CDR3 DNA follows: TGTGCCACCAGCAGGGCTAGCGGAGCAGATACGCAGTATTTT. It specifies CATSRASGADTQYF.

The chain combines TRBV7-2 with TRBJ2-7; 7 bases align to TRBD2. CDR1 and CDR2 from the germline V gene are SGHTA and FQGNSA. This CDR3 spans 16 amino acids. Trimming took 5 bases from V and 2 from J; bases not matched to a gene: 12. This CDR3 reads CASSPLAGDLTYEQYF. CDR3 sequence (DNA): TGTGCCAGCAGCCCCCTCGCGGGGGACTTGACCTACGAGCAGTACTTC. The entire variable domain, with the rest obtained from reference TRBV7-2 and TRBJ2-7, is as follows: GAGVSQSPSNKVTEKGKDVELRCDPISGHTALYWYRQSLGQGLEFLIYFQGNSAPDKSGLPSDRFSAERTGGSVSTLTIQRTQQEDSAVYLCASSPLAGDLTYEQYFGPGTRLTVT.

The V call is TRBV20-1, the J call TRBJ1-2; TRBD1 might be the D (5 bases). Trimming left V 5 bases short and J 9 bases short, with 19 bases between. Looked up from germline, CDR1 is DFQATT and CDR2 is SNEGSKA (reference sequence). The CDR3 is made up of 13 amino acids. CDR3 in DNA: TGCAGTGCTTTTGGGACCGAGAGTTTAAGCTACACCTTC. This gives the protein CSAFGTESLSYTF.

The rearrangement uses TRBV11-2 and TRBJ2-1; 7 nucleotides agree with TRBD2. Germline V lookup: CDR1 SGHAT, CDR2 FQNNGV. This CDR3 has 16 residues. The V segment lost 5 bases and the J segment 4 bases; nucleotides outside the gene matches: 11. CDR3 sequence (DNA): TGTGCCAGCAGCCCACACGCGGGAGTATCGTACAATGAGCAGTTCTTC. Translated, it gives CASSPHAGVSYNEQFF.

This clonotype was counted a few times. CDR3 in DNA: TGTGCCAGCAGCCCCAGGTGGTCTAGCGGGAGGACAGATACGCAGTATTTT. This sequence encodes CASSPRWSSGRTDTQYF. The chain employs TRBV7-2 and TRBJ2-3, with TRBD2 identical over 11 bases. CDR3 size: 17 residues. V lost 5 bases to trimming and J lost 3 bases; unmatched junction nucleotides: 10. Germline V lookup: CDR1 SGHTA, CDR2 FQGNSA.

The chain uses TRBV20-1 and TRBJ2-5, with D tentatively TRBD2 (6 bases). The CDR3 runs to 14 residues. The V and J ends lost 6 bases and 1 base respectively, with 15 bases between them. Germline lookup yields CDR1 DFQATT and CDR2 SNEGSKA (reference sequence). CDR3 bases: TGCAGTGCCGACCGGGGGACTTCCCAAGAGACCCAGTACTTC. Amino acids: CSADRGTSQETQYF.

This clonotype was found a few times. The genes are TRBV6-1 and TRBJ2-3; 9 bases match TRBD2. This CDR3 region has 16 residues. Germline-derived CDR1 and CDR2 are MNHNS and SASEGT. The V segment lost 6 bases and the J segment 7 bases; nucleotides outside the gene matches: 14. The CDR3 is CASSHPFAGGPHTQYF. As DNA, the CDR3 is TGTGCCAGCAGCCACCCCTTTGCGGGGGGGCCTCATACGCAGTATTTT.

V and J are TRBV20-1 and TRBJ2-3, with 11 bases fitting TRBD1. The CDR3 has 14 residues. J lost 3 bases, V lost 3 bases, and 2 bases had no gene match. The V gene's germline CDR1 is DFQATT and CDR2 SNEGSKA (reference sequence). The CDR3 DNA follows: TGCAGTGCTAGGGGACAGGGGGGAACAGATACGCAGTATTTT. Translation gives CSARGQGGTDTQYF.

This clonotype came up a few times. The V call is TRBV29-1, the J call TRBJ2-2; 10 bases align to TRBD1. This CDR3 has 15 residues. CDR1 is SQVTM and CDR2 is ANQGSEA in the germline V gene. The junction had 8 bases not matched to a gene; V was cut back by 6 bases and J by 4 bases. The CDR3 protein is CSVAGTGEVTGELFF. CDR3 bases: TGCAGCGTGGCGGGGACAGGGGAGGTCACCGGGGAGCTGTTTTTT.

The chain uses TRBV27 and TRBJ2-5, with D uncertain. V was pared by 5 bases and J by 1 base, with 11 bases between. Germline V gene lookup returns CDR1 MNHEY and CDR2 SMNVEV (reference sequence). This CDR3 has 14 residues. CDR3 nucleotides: TGTGCCAGCAGTCTTTCGCTGGGCCAAGAGACCCAGTACTTC. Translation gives CASSLSLGQETQYF.

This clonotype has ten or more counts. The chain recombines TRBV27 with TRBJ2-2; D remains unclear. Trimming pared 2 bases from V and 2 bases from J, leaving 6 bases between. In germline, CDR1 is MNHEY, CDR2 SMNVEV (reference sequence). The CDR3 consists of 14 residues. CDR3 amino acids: CASSLTLNTGELFF. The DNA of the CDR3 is TGTGCCAGCAGTTTAACCCTAAACACCGGGGAGCTGTTTTTT.

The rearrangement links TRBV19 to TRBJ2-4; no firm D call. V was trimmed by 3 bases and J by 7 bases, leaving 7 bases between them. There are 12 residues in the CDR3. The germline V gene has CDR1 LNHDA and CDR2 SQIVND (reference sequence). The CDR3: CASSIGFNIQYF. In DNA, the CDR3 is TGTGCCAGTAGTATCGGGTTTAACATTCAGTACTTC.

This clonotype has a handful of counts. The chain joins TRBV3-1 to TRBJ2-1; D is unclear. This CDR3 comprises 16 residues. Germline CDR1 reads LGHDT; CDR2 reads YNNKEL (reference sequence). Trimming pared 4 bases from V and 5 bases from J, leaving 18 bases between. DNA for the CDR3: TGTGCCAGCAGCCCCTCCTCTATAGTGGCAAACAATGAGCAGTTCTTC. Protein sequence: CASSPSSIVANNEQFF.

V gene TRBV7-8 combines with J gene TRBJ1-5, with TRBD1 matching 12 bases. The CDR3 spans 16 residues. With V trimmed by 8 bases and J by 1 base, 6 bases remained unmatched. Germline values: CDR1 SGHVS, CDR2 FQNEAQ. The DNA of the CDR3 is TGTGCCAGCGGGGGACAGGGGGCTGGGAGCAATCAGCCCCAGCATTTT. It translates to CASGGQGAGSNQPQHF.

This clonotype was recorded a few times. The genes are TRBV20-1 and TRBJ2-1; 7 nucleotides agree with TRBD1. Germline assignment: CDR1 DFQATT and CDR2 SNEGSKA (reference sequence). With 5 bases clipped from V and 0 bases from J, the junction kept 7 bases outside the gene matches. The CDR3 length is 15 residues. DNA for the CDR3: TGCAGTGCTGCCCCCAGGGGGAGCTCCTACAATGAGCAGTTCTTC. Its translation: CSAAPRGSSYNEQFF.

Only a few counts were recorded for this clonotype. As DNA, the CDR3 is TGCGCCAGCAGCCAAGATGTCCCAGGGTTATACGAGCAGTACTTC. Its protein product is CASSQDVPGLYEQYF. The genes are TRBV4-3 and TRBJ2-7; D is possibly TRBD1 (5 bases). CDR1 and CDR2 from the germline V gene are LGHNA and YSLEER. The V gene lost 0 bases and the J gene lost 4 bases, with 13 bases spanning the gap. The length of the CDR3 is 15 residues.

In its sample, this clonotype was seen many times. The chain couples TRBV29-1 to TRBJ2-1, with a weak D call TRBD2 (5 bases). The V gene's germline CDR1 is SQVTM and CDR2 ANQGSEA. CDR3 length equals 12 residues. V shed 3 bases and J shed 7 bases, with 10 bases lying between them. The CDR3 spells CSVEGRLNEQFF. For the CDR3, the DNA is TGCAGCGTTGAGGGGAGACTTAATGAGCAGTTCTTC.

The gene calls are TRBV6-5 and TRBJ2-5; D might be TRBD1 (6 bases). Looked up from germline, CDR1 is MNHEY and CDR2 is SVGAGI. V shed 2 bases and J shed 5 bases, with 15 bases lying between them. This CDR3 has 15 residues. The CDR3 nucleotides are TGTGCCAGCAGTTACGGGCAGGGGAGAGGGGAGACCCAGTACTTC. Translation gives CASSYGQGRGETQYF.

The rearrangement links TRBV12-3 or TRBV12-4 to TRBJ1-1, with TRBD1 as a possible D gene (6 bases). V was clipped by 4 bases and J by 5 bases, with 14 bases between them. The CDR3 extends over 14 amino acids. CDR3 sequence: CASSSSVGGTEAFF. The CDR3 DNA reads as TGTGCCAGCAGTTCCTCCGTAGGGGGGACTGAAGCTTTCTTT.

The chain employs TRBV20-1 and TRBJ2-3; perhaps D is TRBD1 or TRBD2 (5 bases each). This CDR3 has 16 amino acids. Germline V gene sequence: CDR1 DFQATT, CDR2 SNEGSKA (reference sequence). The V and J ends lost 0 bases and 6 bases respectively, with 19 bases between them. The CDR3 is CSARERTPVERDTQYF. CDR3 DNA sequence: TGCAGTGCTAGAGAAAGGACACCCGTTGAGCGGGATACGCAGTATTTT.

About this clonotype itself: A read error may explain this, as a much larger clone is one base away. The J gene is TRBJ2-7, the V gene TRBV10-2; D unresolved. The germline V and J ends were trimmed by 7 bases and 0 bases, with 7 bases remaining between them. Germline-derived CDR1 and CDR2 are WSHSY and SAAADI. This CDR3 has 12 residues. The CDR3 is CASTAHSYEQYF. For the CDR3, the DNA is TGCGCCAGCACCGCGCACTCCTACGAGCAGTACTTC.

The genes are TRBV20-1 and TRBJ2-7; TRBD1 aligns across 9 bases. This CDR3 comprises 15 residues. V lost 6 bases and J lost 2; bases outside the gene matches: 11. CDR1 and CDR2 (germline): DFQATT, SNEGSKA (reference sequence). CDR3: CSASSGQGSTYEQYF. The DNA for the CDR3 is TGCAGTGCCAGCAGCGGACAGGGGTCTACCTACGAGCAGTACTTC.